This TCR beta chain was sequenced in a study of identical twins. This CDR3 contains 13 residues. From germline, CDR1 is MNHNS and CDR2 SASEGT. On this clonotype itself: The antigen remains unidentified. One end of the junction fails to match germline, which may point to a read error.

TCRdb analysed the 5' RACE reads with MiXCR anew, one entry per CDR3 protein. The sample has 1.5 million to 2 million distinct CDR3 sequences; under 35% are singletons. Study results and caveats: Excess twin sharing in beta out-of-frame sequences was weaker. There is a chance that invariant MAIT and iNKT cells partially muddied zero-insertion analyses.

Sequencing was carried out using cord blood. The chain joins TRBV6-1 to TRBJ1-2; D not resolved. The clonotype was recovered from a newborn girl in good health. CDR3: CASSEIREFGYTF. For the CDR3, the DNA is TGCGCCAGCAGTGAAATAAGGGAGTTTGGCTACACCTTC.